One sample yielded the 14 T cell receptor beta chains listed below, sequenced in a study of cytomegalovirus exposure and HLA in healthy donors. Here immunoSEQ multiplex PCR was the method, and the copy in TCRdb shows in-frame clones only, minus some. The table has about 160,000 clones, roughly 86% seen once; the top ten hold over 9%. The source material was PBMCs. These receptor sequences come from a woman aged 18-29 years in good health and CMV-seropositive.

The chain recombines TRBV6-1 with TRBJ2-3; 9 positions agree with TRBD2. Germline loops: CDR1 MNHNS, CDR2 SASEGT. The J segment lost 0 bases and the V segment lost 4 bases, leaving 5 bases of the junction unmatched. This CDR3 has 16 residues. Here the CDR3 DNA reads TGTGCCAGCAGTGGGAAGACTAGCGGTAGCACAGATACGCAGTATTTT. It translates to CASSGKTSGSTDTQYF.

The rearrangement uses TRBV10-3 and TRBJ2-2; 13 bases align to TRBD2. Germline values: CDR1 ENHRY, CDR2 SYGVKD. J gave up 7 bases and V 5 bases, and 4 bases lay outside the gene matches. The CDR3 runs 15 residues. In DNA form, the CDR3 reads TGTGCCATCAGTAGGACTAGCGGGAGTAGCGGGGAGCTGTTTTTT. This codes for CAISRTSGSSGELFF.

The gene calls are TRBV4-3 and TRBJ2-1; TRBD2 agrees at 10 bases. Germline V gene data show CDR1 as LGHNA and CDR2 as YSLEER. This CDR3 contains 15 residues. With 5 bases clipped from V and 10 bases from J, the junction kept 11 bases outside the gene matches. In nucleotides, the CDR3 is TGCGCCAGCAGCTTTCTAGCGGGAGCTTTTTACGAGCAGTTCTTC. Its protein product is CASSFLAGAFYEQFF.

This clone was recorded once. This rearrangement joins TRBV13 to TRBJ2-7; 11 nucleotides align to TRBD2. V lost 6 bases and J lost 2; bases outside the gene matches: 12. The CDR3 loop spans 17 amino acids. Germline V lookup: CDR1 PRHDT, CDR2 FYEKMQ (reference sequence). As DNA, the CDR3 is TGTGCCAGCAGTTTCCGGACTAGCGGGCGGACTACCTACGAGCAGTACTTC. Translating gives CASSFRTSGRTTYEQYF. The entire variable domain, with the rest obtained from reference TRBV13 and TRBJ2-7, is as follows: AAGVIQSPRHLIKEKRETATLKCYPIPRHDTVYWYQQGPGQDPQFLISFYEKMQSDKGSIPDRFSAQQFSDYHSELNMSSLELGDSALYFCASSFRTSGRTTYEQYFGPGTRLTVT.

The chain joins TRBV5-4 to TRBJ2-6, with a possible D match to TRBD2 (5 bases). CDR1 and CDR2 from the germline V gene are SGHNT and YYREEE (reference sequence). The CDR3 spans 17 residues. V lost 0 bases and J lost 0, with 10 bases in between. CDR3 bases: TGTGCCAGCAGCTTGGGGAGGCGGCTCTCTGGGGCCAACGTCCTGACTTTC. This codes for CASSLGRRLSGANVLTF.

The chain has TRBV9 and TRBJ2-2; TRBD1 is a possible D gene (6 bases). Germline V CDR1 and CDR2: SGDLS, YYNGEE. V dropped 0 bases and J dropped 3 bases, with 9 bases sitting between them. CDR3 length: 15 amino acids. The CDR3 region has the DNA TGTGCCAGCAGCGTAGTGGGGGCAGACACCGGGGAGCTGTTTTTT. Residues: CASSVVGADTGELFF.

This clone came up once. This chain links TRBV7-2 with TRBJ1-5; tentative D call: TRBD1 (5 bases). The CDR3 runs to 14 residues. Trimming removed 2 bases from V and 7 bases from J, with 12 bases in between. Germline CDR1 and CDR2: SGHTA and FQGNSA. The CDR3 sequence: CASSLLRGLQPQHF. The DNA of the CDR3 is TGTGCCAGCAGCTTACTTAGGGGTCTACAGCCCCAGCATTTT. The full variable domain, its missing parts supplied by reference TRBV7-2 and TRBJ1-5, is GAGVSQSPSNKVTEKGKDVELRCDPISGHTALYWYRQSLGQGLEFLIYFQGNSAPDKSGLPSDRFSAERTGGSVSTLTIQRTQQEDSAVYLCASSLLRGLQPQHFGDGTRLSIL.

The V gene is TRBV6-5, the J gene TRBJ2-5; D is perhaps TRBD1 (6 bases). Germline CDR1 is MNHEY and CDR2 is SVGAGI. The CDR3 spans 15 residues. Trimming removed 6 bases from V and 9 bases from J, with 23 bases in between. The CDR3 sequence: CASRPPTGRRAAQYF. DNA of the CDR3: TGTGCCAGCAGACCGCCCACAGGGCGCCGAGCGGCCCAGTACTTC.

This chain links TRBV18 with TRBJ2-2, with a possible D match to TRBD2 (6 bases). Trimming left V 3 bases short and J 0 bases short, with 8 bases between. The CDR3 sequence is 15 residues long. The germline CDR1 and CDR2 sequences are KGHSH and LQKENI. The CDR3 protein is CASSPRRANTGELFF. In nucleotides, the CDR3 is TGTGCCAGCTCACCTCGGAGGGCGAACACCGGGGAGCTGTTTTTT.

V usage is TRBV5-5 and J usage is TRBJ1-1; 7 positions agree with TRBD1. In germline, CDR1 is SGHKS, CDR2 YYEKEE (reference sequence). The J segment lost 6 bases and the V segment lost 4 bases, leaving 9 bases of the junction unmatched. The CDR3 extends over 14 amino acids. The CDR3 DNA sequence: TGTGCCAGCAGCCTTCCGACAGGGCGGGCTGAAGCTTTCTTT. It codes for CASSLPTGRAEAFF.

The chain carries TRBV5-1 and TRBJ1-2; perhaps TRBD1 as D (6 bases). CDR3 size: 14 residues. Per the germline V gene, CDR1 is SGHRS and CDR2 is YFSETQ. The V and J ends lost 4 bases and 5 bases respectively, with 15 bases between them. The CDR3 is CASSPGRQGYGYTF. DNA for the CDR3: TGCGCCAGCAGCCCGGGCCGCCAGGGGTATGGCTACACCTTC.

The table lists this clone with a count of one. This chain joins TRBV5-1 and TRBJ1-1, with 9 bases aligning to TRBD1. This CDR3 comprises 13 residues. V shed 4 bases and J 5 bases; nucleotides not matched to a gene: 3. Germline loops: CDR1 SGHRS, CDR2 YFSETQ. In nucleotides, the CDR3 is TGCGCCAGCAGCAAGGGACAGGGTACTGAAGCTTTCTTT. It yields the protein CASSKGQGTEAFF.

The chain couples TRBV6-5 to TRBJ2-7; D is ambiguous. The germline V and J ends were trimmed by 2 bases and 2 bases, with 7 bases remaining between them. The V gene's germline CDR1 is MNHEY and CDR2 SVGAGI. This CDR3 is built from 13 residues. The CDR3: CASSYENPYEQYF. The CDR3 DNA reads TGTGCCAGCAGTTACGAGAACCCCTACGAGCAGTACTTC.

The chain has TRBV30 and TRBJ2-7; TRBD2 aligns across 10 bases. Germline-derived CDR1 and CDR2 are GTSNPN and SVGIG (reference sequence). Trimming at V came to 2 bases and at J to 3 bases, leaving 16 bases not matched to a gene. The CDR3 spans 18 residues. CDR3 sequence: CAWSLAGGSPLWYYEQYF. The CDR3 nucleotides read TGTGCCTGGAGTTTAGCGGGAGGCTCGCCGTTGTGGTACTACGAGCAGTACTTC.